This TCR beta chain stems from a study of blood T cell repertoires in COVID-19. As for the study in general: Samples taken during acute and convalescent COVID-19 were collected in the United States, Italy and Spain.

Original methodology: For nucleated cells, counts were estimated from reference gene primer amplification. Clones were sequenced by immunoSEQ multiplex PCR, and TCRdb holds only the in-frame ones, with some missing. The V and J calls and clone size are taken from that table; D and trimming were inferred from the DNA. The table records some 35,000 clones, roughly 78% of them present only once. The V and J ends lost 0 bases and 3 bases, in that order; junction bases with no gene match: 5. The germline V gene encodes CDR1 SGDLS and CDR2 YYNGEE. This CDR3 spans 15 amino acids. The clonotype originates from an elderly man with active or convalescent COVID-19. The material sequenced was peripheral blood. This sequence joins TRBV9 and TRBJ1-1; 7 nucleotides align to TRBD1. The CDR3, as DNA: TGTGCCAGCAGCGTAGGGGGGACAGCCTACACTGAAGCTTTCTTT. It is translated as CASSVGGTAYTEAFF.